One sample yielded the 26 T cell receptor beta chains listed below, sequenced in a study of OX40 agonist ivuxolimab in advanced cancers. Assay used: immunoSEQ multiplex PCR; TCRdb lists only in-frame clones, some missing. The table records around 80,000 clones, more than 75% of them present only once. This specimen was CD4+ or CD8+ T cells sorted from blood, taken in a trial of the OX40 agonist ivuxolimab. The receptor source for this set is an adult with an advanced solid tumor such as melanoma, head and neck, liver or kidney cancer.

The V call is TRBV10-3, the J call TRBJ1-5, with D unresolved. This CDR3 comprises 12 residues. Germline V gene data show CDR1 as ENHRY and CDR2 as SYGVKD. V lost 4 bases and J 1 base, leaving 2 bases between the germline ends. CDR3: CAISGSNQPQHF. CDR3 nucleotide sequence: TGTGCCATCAGTGGCAGCAATCAGCCCCAGCATTTT.

In DNA form, the CDR3 reads TGTGCCAGCAGCTCCAGGGTTACTGAAGCTTTCTTT. Its protein is CASSSRVTEAFF. The V and J genes are TRBV7-8 and TRBJ1-1; tentatively, D is TRBD1 (5 bases). The CDR3 extends over 12 amino acids. CDR1 and CDR2 (germline): SGHVS, FQNEAQ. Trimming removed 4 bases from V and 5 bases from J, with 8 bases in between.

The V call is TRBV6-4, the J call TRBJ2-2, with D tentatively TRBD1 (5 bases). The ends were cut back, 8 bases at V and 3 bases at J, with 22 bases in the middle. The CDR3 is made up of 17 amino acids. Looked up from germline, CDR1 is MRHNA and CDR2 is SNTAGT. CDR3 DNA sequence: TGTGCCAGCGGGGCGTTGTTGGGTCTTGGAGACACCGGGGAGCTGTTTTTT. Encoded protein: CASGALLGLGDTGELFF.

This rearrangement joins TRBV13 to TRBJ1-1; D is uncertain. The V end lost 6 bases, the J end lost 6 bases, and 14 bases lay between the germline ends. Germline V gives CDR1 PRHDT, CDR2 FYEKMQ (reference sequence). The CDR3 totals 13 residues. The CDR3 region has the DNA TGTGCCAGCAGACCAAGGGAAGTGGCTGAAGCTTTCTTT. It encodes CASRPREVAEAFF.

The rearrangement links TRBV5-4 to TRBJ1-1; D is perhaps TRBD1 (5 bases). The CDR3 extends over 14 amino acids. CDR1 is SGHNT, CDR2 YYREEE, per germline (reference sequence). V lost 3 bases and J lost 7, with 16 bases in between. CDR3 coding DNA: TGTGCCAGCAGCTCAAATAAGGGGCAGCGTGAAGCTTTCTTT. Translating it yields CASSSNKGQREAFF.

V gene TRBV19 combines with J gene TRBJ2-1, with D perhaps TRBD1 or TRBD2 (5 bases each). Trimming removed 7 bases at V and 4 bases at J, with 17 bases between. The CDR3 covers 15 residues. Germline V gives CDR1 LNHDA, CDR2 SQIVND (reference sequence). The CDR3 spells CASTQRTGGYNEQFF. Here the CDR3 DNA reads TGTGCCAGTACCCAGAGGACTGGGGGTTACAATGAGCAGTTCTTC.

This clone was seen only once. The chain recombines TRBV29-1 with TRBJ2-2; 7 bases map to TRBD2. J gave up 3 bases and V 3 bases, and 1 base lay outside the gene matches. In germline, CDR1 is SQVTM, CDR2 ANQGSEA. This CDR3 region has 13 residues. CDR3 sequence reads: CSVDSGHTGELFF. The CDR3 region has the DNA TGCAGCGTTGATAGCGGGCACACCGGGGAGCTGTTTTTT.

This chain links TRBV19 with TRBJ1-2, with TRBD1 matching 7 bases. Unmatched junction bases numbered 3, after V lost 3 bases and J lost 2 bases. CDR1 is LNHDA and CDR2 is SQIVND in the germline V gene (reference sequence). This CDR3 comprises 14 residues. The CDR3 loop reads CASSITGENYGYTF. The CDR3 bases are TGTGCCAGTAGTATCACAGGGGAGAACTATGGCTACACCTTC. The variable domain in full, with the rest retrieved from reference TRBV19 and TRBJ1-2, is DGGITQSPKYLFRKEGQNVTLSCEQNLNHDAMYWYRQDPGQGLRLIYYSQIVNDFQKGDIAEGYSVSREKKESFPLTVTSAQKNPTAFYLCASSITGENYGYTFGSGTRLTVV.

The J gene is TRBJ2-2, the V gene TRBV6-6, with D uncertain. Trimming took off 7 bases at V and 3 bases at J, with 6 bases between the two ends. Germline CDR1 and CDR2: MNHNY and SVGAGI (reference sequence). This CDR3 region has 12 residues. Written as DNA, the CDR3 is TGTGCCAGCAAAAAGCACACCGGGGAGCTGTTTTTT. It is translated as CASKKHTGELFF.

CDR3 in DNA: TGTGCCTGGGCAGGGGATTCACCCCTCCACTTT. It yields the protein CAWAGDSPLHF. This sequence joins TRBV30 and TRBJ1-6, with D possibly being TRBD1 (6 bases). Germline V lookup: CDR1 GTSNPN, CDR2 SVGIG (reference sequence). The CDR3 is 11 residues long. The ends were cut back, 5 bases at V and 8 bases at J, with 7 bases in the middle.

V gene TRBV19 combines with J gene TRBJ2-1; either TRBD1 or TRBD2 may supply D (5 bases each). Per germline, CDR1 LNHDA and CDR2 SQIVND (reference sequence). With 7 bases removed from V and 1 base from J, the gap between germline ends came to 11 bases. The CDR3 runs to 14 residues. CDR3 sequence reads: CASTPGASYNEQFF. The CDR3 region has the DNA TGTGCCAGTACCCCCGGGGCATCCTACAATGAGCAGTTCTTC.

This chain joins TRBV6-5 and TRBJ1-6; perhaps TRBD1 as D (5 bases). The CDR3 extends over 15 amino acids. Germline V lookup: CDR1 MNHEY, CDR2 SVGAGI. Deletions cut 4 bases from V and 8 bases from J, with 15 bases between. The CDR3 sequence is CASSSRDLRYSPLHF. DNA of the CDR3: TGTGCCAGCAGTTCCCGGGACCTTCGATATTCACCCCTCCACTTT.

The chain has TRBV7-2 and TRBJ1-5; TRBD1 is a possible D gene (6 bases). The germline CDR1 and CDR2 sequences are SGHTA and FQGNSA. The CDR3 is made up of 15 amino acids. V was shortened by 5 bases and J by 0 bases, with 11 bases between the two germline ends. CDR3 in amino acids: CASSMDSFSNQPQHF. CDR3 nucleotides: TGTGCCAGCAGCATGGACAGTTTTAGCAATCAGCCCCAGCATTTT.

The rearrangement uses TRBV6-5 and TRBJ1-4, with D possibly TRBD1 on 6 matching bases. The CDR3 contains 14 residues. Germline values: CDR1 MNHEY, CDR2 SVGAGI. V gave up 8 bases and J gave up 6 bases, with 16 bases separating them. The CDR3 loop reads CASGRGAKDEKLFF. The CDR3, as DNA: TGTGCCAGCGGTAGGGGGGCCAAGGATGAAAAACTGTTTTTT.

This chain connects TRBV27 to TRBJ2-7; D gene uncertain. The CDR3 is 13 residues long. The V end lost 4 bases, the J end lost 2 bases, and 9 bases lay between the germline ends. CDR1 MNHEY and CDR2 SMNVEV come from the germline V gene (reference sequence). CDR3 DNA: TGTGCCAGCAGTTCTCAAGGCGCCTACGAGCAGTACGTC. Translated: CASSSQGAYEQYV.

This chain joins TRBV5-4 and TRBJ2-5; D may be TRBD2 (6 bases). The V and J ends lost 1 base and 5 bases respectively, with 24 bases between them. This CDR3 region has 18 residues. Looked up from germline, CDR1 is SGHNT and CDR2 is YYREEE (reference sequence). The CDR3 nucleotides are TGTGCCAGCAGCTTGAAGGCGGGAACGGGGTTGGTAATGGAGACCCAGTACTTC. Its translation is CASSLKAGTGLVMETQYF.

The J gene is TRBJ2-1, the V gene TRBV28, with TRBD1 matching 11 bases. Germline V gene sequence: CDR1 MDHEN, CDR2 SYDVKM. This CDR3 is built from 15 residues. Trimming cost V 4 bases and J 8 bases; bases outside gene matches: 7. CDR3: CASSSFRTGGDEQFF. CDR3 coding DNA: TGTGCCAGCAGTTCCTTCAGGACAGGGGGCGATGAGCAGTTCTTC.

V gene TRBV30 combines with J gene TRBJ1-5, with a possible D match to TRBD1 (6 bases). Germline V lookup: CDR1 GTSNPN, CDR2 SVGIG (reference sequence). Trimming stripped 3 bases from V and 4 bases from J, with 19 bases between. CDR3 length equals 16 residues. The CDR3 region has the DNA TGTGCCTGGAGCCAAACAGGGCGTGAGATGAATCAGCCCCAGCATTTT. This translates into CAWSQTGREMNQPQHF.

The chain is built from TRBV6-6 and TRBJ2-1, with D perhaps TRBD2 (6 bases). Germline loops: CDR1 MNHNY, CDR2 SVGAGI (reference sequence). The CDR3 covers 15 residues. Trimming took off 7 bases at V and 4 bases at J, with 17 bases between the two ends. The CDR3 here is CASMSGGRVYNEQFF. In nucleotides, the CDR3 is TGTGCCAGCATGAGTGGGGGGAGAGTATACAATGAGCAGTTCTTC.

The CDR3 DNA follows: TGTGCCAGTAGTATTGGGGGTAGCAATCAGCCCCAGCATTTT. Its protein product is CASSIGGSNQPQHF. V and J are TRBV19 and TRBJ1-5, with D possibly TRBD1 on 5 matching bases. Trimming cost V 3 bases and J 0 bases, with 6 bases left between them. Germline V CDR1 and CDR2: LNHDA, SQIVND (reference sequence). The CDR3 runs 14 residues.

This chain joins TRBV28 and TRBJ2-1; D is unresolved. This CDR3 region has 12 residues. V was shortened by 7 bases and J by 5 bases, with 9 bases between the two germline ends. The germline gives CDR1 MDHEN, CDR2 SYDVKM. The CDR3 region has the DNA TGTGCCAGCACCATCTCGAACAATGAGCAGTTCTTC. It yields the protein CASTISNNEQFF.

The V gene is TRBV7-2, the J gene TRBJ2-1, with 12 bases lining up with TRBD2. Germline V gives CDR1 SGHTA, CDR2 FQGNSA. V lost 3 bases to trimming and J lost 9 bases; unmatched junction nucleotides: 12. The CDR3 has 17 residues. The CDR3 DNA reads TGTGCCAGCAGCTTGCGGACTAGCGGGGTGAGAGGAGTTGAGCAGTTCTTC. It yields the protein CASSLRTSGVRGVEQFF.

The rearrangement uses TRBV4-1 and TRBJ1-2; no firm D call. CDR3 length: 16 residues. The V and J ends lost 0 bases and 3 bases respectively, with 14 bases between them. From germline, CDR1 is MGHRA and CDR2 YSYEKL. The chain's CDR3 is CASSQDGGSGYYGYTF. The CDR3 nucleotides are TGCGCCAGCAGCCAAGATGGAGGGTCTGGCTACTATGGCTACACCTTC.

The V call is TRBV2, the J call TRBJ1-6; D unresolved. Trimming removed 7 bases at V and 2 bases at J, with 9 bases between. The CDR3 loop spans 14 amino acids. Germline V CDR1 and CDR2: SNHLY, FYNNEI. CDR3 loop: CASKGSTYNSPLHF. The DNA of the CDR3 is TGTGCCAGCAAGGGTAGTACCTATAATTCACCCCTCCACTTT.

J is TRBJ1-5 and V is TRBV18; D is perhaps TRBD1 (6 bases). The CDR3 is 12 residues long. The germline V and J ends were trimmed by 3 bases and 11 bases, with 11 bases remaining between them. Germline CDR1 reads KGHSH; CDR2 reads LQKENI. In DNA, the CDR3 is TGTGCCAGCTCACCCCTGGAGGGGGCCCAGCATTTT. Translation: CASSPLEGAQHF.

The rearrangement joins TRBV19 to TRBJ2-6; D is possibly TRBD1 (6 bases). CDR1 and CDR2 from the germline V gene are LNHDA and SQIVND (reference sequence). Trimming removed 6 bases at V and 1 base at J, with 7 bases between. The CDR3 spans 14 residues. CDR3: CASSGTSGANVLTF. As DNA, the CDR3 is TGTGCCAGTAGCGGGACATCTGGGGCCAACGTCCTGACTTTC.